Ten or more counts support the clone carrying this TCR beta chain. Its antigen remains unknown. This entry is derived from a study of early T cells in non-severe SARS-CoV-2 infection. Study overall: Sequenced material consisted of bulk RNA (from unsorted whole blood), and chains were unpaired.

V was pared by 2 bases and J by 1 base, with 4 bases between. This CDR3 is 13 amino acids long. Germline lookup yields CDR1 SGHKS and CDR2 YYEKEE (reference sequence). Researchers tagged individual cDNA molecules with unique molecular identifiers. TCRdb reanalysed the 5' RACE reads using MiXCR and keeps one entry per CDR3 protein. The table has around 28,000 distinct CDR3 sequences, approximately 6% seen once; the top ten hold approximately 6.5%. Study-wide results and limits: Missing private and CD4 specificities, VDJdb matching favored anti-spike CD8 responses.

This rearrangement joins TRBV5-5 to TRBJ1-5; D is ambiguous. The specimen was whole blood. The source is an adult who was a healthcare worker with PCR-confirmed SARS-CoV-2 infection or an uninfected control (not recorded which). The CDR3 reads CASSFDSNQPQHF. As DNA, the CDR3 is TGTGCCAGCAGCTTTGACAGCAATCAGCCCCAGCATTTT.